Shown below are 14 T cell receptor beta chains from a single sample sequenced in a study of shared clonotypes between healthy human individuals. Naive CD8 isolation took CD45RO-negative cells positively selected for CCR7 and excluded terminally differentiated effector memory CD45RA+ cells. Data came from immunoSEQ multiplex PCR; TCRdb stores just in-frame clones and leaves some out. The sample has 2 million or so clones, approximately 95% seen once. Sequencing input: naive CD8+ T cells sorted from blood. The receptor set was obtained from a young man in good health.

The gene calls are TRBV6-1 and TRBJ1-5, with D maybe TRBD1 (6 bases). There are 16 residues in the CDR3. Trimming took off 1 base at V and 5 bases at J, with 15 bases between the two ends. Looked up from germline, CDR1 is MNHNS and CDR2 is SASEGT. DNA of the CDR3: TGTGCCAGCAGTGAAGGGATACGGGACATCGATCAGCCCCAGCATTTT. Translation: CASSEGIRDIDQPQHF.

The CDR3 nucleotides are TGTGCCAGCAGCCAAGCTCCCGCAGGGACCTACGAGCAGTACTTC. Residues: CASSQAPAGTYEQYF. V usage is TRBV14 and J usage is TRBJ2-7; a weak D match, TRBD1 (5 bases). V was cut by 1 base and J by 2 bases, with 12 bases left in between. Per germline, CDR1 SGHDN and CDR2 FVKESK. CDR3 length: 15 amino acids.

V and J are TRBV7-9 and TRBJ1-6, with D maybe TRBD1 (5 bases). This CDR3 has 14 amino acids. Trimming took 5 bases from V and 7 from J, leaving 12 bases between them. Germline CDR1 reads SEHNR; CDR2 reads FQNEAQ (reference sequence). The CDR3 DNA sequence: TGTGCCAGCAGCGTCCGGGACCCAAATTCACCCCTCCACTTT. The encoded protein is CASSVRDPNSPLHF. Full variable domain (outside the CDR3, taken from reference TRBV7-9 and TRBJ1-6): DTGVSQNPRHKITKRGQNVTFRCDPISEHNRLYWYRQTLGQGPEFLTYFQNEAQLEKSRLLSDRFSAERPKGSFSTLEIQRTEQGDSAMYLCASSVRDPNSPLHFGNGTRLTVT.

V usage is TRBV27 and J usage is TRBJ1-1; possible D gene TRBD1, 6 bases. The V and J ends lost 0 bases and 5 bases respectively, with 13 bases between them. This CDR3 has 15 amino acids. Germline lookup yields CDR1 MNHEY and CDR2 SMNVEV (reference sequence). The CDR3 coding sequence is TGTGCCAGCAGTTTATCCGGGGGGCTAAGTACTGAAGCTTTCTTT. This translates into CASSLSGGLSTEAFF.

CDR3 region: CASSLNREELFF. The CDR3 DNA follows: TGTGCCAGCAGTTTAAACAGAGAGGAGCTGTTTTTT. The rearrangement joins TRBV27 to TRBJ2-2; D remains ambiguous. Trimming removed 2 bases at V and 10 bases at J, with 8 bases between. The germline V gene encodes CDR1 MNHEY and CDR2 SMNVEV (reference sequence). The CDR3 has 12 amino acids.

The chain has TRBV19 and TRBJ2-1; no definite D call. Between the trimmed V and J ends, which lost 4 bases and 0 bases, there was a span of 7 bases. CDR1 and CDR2 from the germline V gene are LNHDA and SQIVND (reference sequence). The length of the CDR3 is 14 residues. CDR3 nucleotide sequence: TGTGCCAGTAGTACAGGTGCCTCCTACAATGAGCAGTTCTTC. Amino acid sequence: CASSTGASYNEQFF.

The chain uses TRBV4-3 and TRBJ2-1; D is unclear. This CDR3 comprises 19 residues. The germline V gene has CDR1 LGHNA and CDR2 YSLEER. Trimming removed 0 bases from V and 0 bases from J, with 18 bases in between. CDR3 sequence (DNA): TGCGCCAGCAGCCAAGACCAAACGGAGACTTTCTACTCCTACAATGAGCAGTTCTTC. Protein sequence: CASSQDQTETFYSYNEQFF.

This chain links TRBV30 with TRBJ2-3; the match to TRBD2 covers 11 bases. The CDR3 is 16 residues long. J gave up 5 bases and V 4 bases, and 11 bases lay outside the gene matches. The germline V gene has CDR1 GTSNPN and CDR2 SVGIG (reference sequence). CDR3: CAWMGLAERYRDTQYF. Here the CDR3 DNA reads TGTGCCTGGATGGGACTAGCGGAGAGGTATAGAGATACGCAGTATTTT.

The chain joins TRBV7-9 to TRBJ2-2; D unclear. The length of the CDR3 is 17 residues. The V gene lost 1 base and the J gene lost 6 bases, with 18 bases spanning the gap. Germline V gene lookup returns CDR1 SEHNR and CDR2 FQNEAQ (reference sequence). In DNA form, the CDR3 reads TGTGCCAGCAGCTTAGTGAGAGCCCACCAACCACCCGGGGAGCTGTTTTTT. It encodes CASSLVRAHQPPGELFF.

This clone has just one count. The rearrangement joins TRBV30 to TRBJ1-2; D is ambiguous. The V gene lost 1 base and the J gene lost 2 bases, with 20 bases spanning the gap. Per the germline V gene, CDR1 is GTSNPN and CDR2 is SVGIG (reference sequence). The CDR3 contains 17 residues. The CDR3 sequence: CAWSEAFTRDINYGYTF. The CDR3 region has the DNA TGTGCCTGGAGTGAGGCCTTTACCCGAGATATCAACTATGGCTACACCTTC.

To note about this clone: The sample has other DNA sequences that encode this CDR3 too. CDR3 coding DNA: TGTGCCAGCAGCTTAGGCAATGAGCAGTTCTTC. Residues: CASSLGNEQFF. The chain links TRBV11-1 to TRBJ2-1; D is unresolved. The CDR3 runs 11 residues. The ends were cut back, 1 base at V and 6 bases at J, with 1 base in the middle. Germline V gives CDR1 SGHAT, CDR2 FQDESV (reference sequence).

A single count supports this clone. This chain joins TRBV27 and TRBJ2-1, with D hard to call. The germline V and J ends were trimmed by 3 bases and 6 bases, with 12 bases remaining between them. The CDR3 loop spans 14 amino acids. Germline V gene lookup returns CDR1 MNHEY and CDR2 SMNVEV (reference sequence). The CDR3 DNA reads as TGTGCCAGCAGTTTGCTGGTCTTGAGCAATGAGCAGTTCTTC. Its translation: CASSLLVLSNEQFF.

The chain recombines TRBV4-1 with TRBJ2-6, with D maybe TRBD2 (5 bases). Trimming stripped 0 bases from V and 0 bases from J, with 6 bases between. CDR3 length equals 16 residues. The germline CDR1 and CDR2 sequences are MGHRA and YSYEKL. The CDR3: CASSQEGSSGANVLTF. The DNA for the CDR3 is TGCGCCAGCAGCCAAGAAGGGAGCTCTGGGGCCAACGTCCTGACTTTC.

V and J are TRBV5-4 and TRBJ1-2; D perhaps matches TRBD1 (6 bases). V shed 2 bases and J shed 8 bases, with 13 bases lying between them. Germline CDR1 and CDR2: SGHNT and YYREEE (reference sequence). This CDR3 has 13 residues. The CDR3 is CASSFQGSEGYTF. The CDR3 coding sequence is TGTGCCAGCAGCTTCCAGGGGTCAGAAGGCTACACCTTC.